The clone carrying this T cell receptor beta chain was seen at least ten times. This entry belongs to a study of patients and donors after allogeneic stem cell transplantation. The CDR3 is made up of 14 amino acids. Germline CDR1 reads MNHEY; CDR2 reads SMNVEV (reference sequence). Trimming removed 5 bases from V and 2 bases from J; junction bases left unmatched: 2. Each CDR3 protein is one row after TCRdb ran MiXCR on the RT-PCR reads. The sample has about 57,000 distinct CDR3 sequences, 10% to 15% seen once; the top ten hold around 30%. The rearrangement links TRBV27 to TRBJ1-5; TRBD1 aligns across 8 bases. What was sequenced was blood, either unsorted or a sorted T cell fraction (not recorded which). The TCR originated in a human donor who was either an allogeneic HSCT recipient or a stem cell or donor lymphocyte infusion donor (not recorded which). It is not recorded whose cells these are; they may come from a transplant donor. CDR3 DNA sequence: TGTGCCAGCAGTATACAGGGGGGCAATCAGCCCCAGCATTTT. It codes for CASSIQGGNQPQHF.